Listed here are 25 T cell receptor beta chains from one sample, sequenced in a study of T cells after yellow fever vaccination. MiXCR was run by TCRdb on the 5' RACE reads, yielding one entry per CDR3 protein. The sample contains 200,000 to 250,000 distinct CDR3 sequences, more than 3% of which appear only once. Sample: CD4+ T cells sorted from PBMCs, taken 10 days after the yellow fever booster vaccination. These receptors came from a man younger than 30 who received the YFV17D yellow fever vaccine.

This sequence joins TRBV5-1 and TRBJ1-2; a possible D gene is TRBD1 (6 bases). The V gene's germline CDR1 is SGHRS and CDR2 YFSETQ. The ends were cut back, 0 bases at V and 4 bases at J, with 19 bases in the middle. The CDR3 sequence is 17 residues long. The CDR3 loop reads CASSLAGHTPGSYGYTF. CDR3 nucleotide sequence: TGCGCCAGCAGCTTGGCGGGACACACACCCGGTAGCTATGGCTACACCTTC.

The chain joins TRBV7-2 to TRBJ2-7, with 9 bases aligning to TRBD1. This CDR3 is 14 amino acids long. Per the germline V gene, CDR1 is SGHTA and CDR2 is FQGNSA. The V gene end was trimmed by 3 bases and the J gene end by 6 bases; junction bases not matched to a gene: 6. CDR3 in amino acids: CASSFGTGNGEQYF. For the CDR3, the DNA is TGTGCCAGCAGCTTCGGGACAGGGAACGGCGAGCAGTACTTC.

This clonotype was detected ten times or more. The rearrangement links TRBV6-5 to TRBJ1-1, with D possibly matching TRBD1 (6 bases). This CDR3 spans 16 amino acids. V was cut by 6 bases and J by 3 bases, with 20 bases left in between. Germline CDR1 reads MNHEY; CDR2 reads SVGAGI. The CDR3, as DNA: TGTGCCAGCAGACTCCGGCCGGGGGCCGGGGACACTGAAGCTTTCTTT. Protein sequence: CASRLRPGAGDTEAFF.

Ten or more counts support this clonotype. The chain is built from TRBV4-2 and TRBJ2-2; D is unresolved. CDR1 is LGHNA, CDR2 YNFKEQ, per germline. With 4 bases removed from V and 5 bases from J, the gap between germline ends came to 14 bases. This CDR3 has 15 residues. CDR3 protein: CASSRSTVGTGELFF. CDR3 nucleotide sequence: TGTGCCAGCAGCCGATCAACGGTGGGAACCGGGGAGCTGTTTTTT.

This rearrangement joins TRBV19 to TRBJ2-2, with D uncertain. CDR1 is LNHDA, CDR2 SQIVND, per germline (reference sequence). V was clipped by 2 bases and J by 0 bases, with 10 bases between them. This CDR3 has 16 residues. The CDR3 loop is CASSIHTAANTGELFF. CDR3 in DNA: TGTGCCAGTAGTATACACACCGCCGCGAACACCGGGGAGCTGTTTTTT. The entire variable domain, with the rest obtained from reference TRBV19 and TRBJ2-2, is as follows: DGGITQSPKYLFRKEGQNVTLSCEQNLNHDAMYWYRQDPGQGLRLIYYSQIVNDFQKGDIAEGYSVSREKKESFPLTVTSAQKNPTAFYLCASSIHTAANTGELFFGEGSRLTVL.

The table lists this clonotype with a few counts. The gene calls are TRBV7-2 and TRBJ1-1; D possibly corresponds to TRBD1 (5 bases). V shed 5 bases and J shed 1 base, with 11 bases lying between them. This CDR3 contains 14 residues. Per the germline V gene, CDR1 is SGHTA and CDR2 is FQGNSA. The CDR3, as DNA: TGTGCCAGCAGCCTAATGGGGGGGAACACTGAAGCTTTCTTT. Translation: CASSLMGGNTEAFF. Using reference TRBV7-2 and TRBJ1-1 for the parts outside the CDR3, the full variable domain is GAGVSQSPSNKVTEKGKDVELRCDPISGHTALYWYRQSLGQGLEFLIYFQGNSAPDKSGLPSDRFSAERTGGSVSTLTIQRTQQEDSAVYLCASSLMGGNTEAFFGQGTRLTVV.

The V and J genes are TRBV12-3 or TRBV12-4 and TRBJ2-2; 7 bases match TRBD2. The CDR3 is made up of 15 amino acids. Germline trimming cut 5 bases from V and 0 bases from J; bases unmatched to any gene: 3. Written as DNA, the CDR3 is TGTGCCAGCAGTAGAGCGGGGTCGAACACCGGGGAGCTGTTTTTT. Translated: CASSRAGSNTGELFF.

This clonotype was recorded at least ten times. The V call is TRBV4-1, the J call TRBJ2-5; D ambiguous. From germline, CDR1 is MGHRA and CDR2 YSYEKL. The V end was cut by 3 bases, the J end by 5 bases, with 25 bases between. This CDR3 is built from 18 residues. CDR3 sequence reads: CASSHPPRTGLKGETQYF. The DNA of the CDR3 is TGCGCCAGCAGCCATCCCCCCAGAACCGGATTGAAGGGCGAGACCCAGTACTTC.

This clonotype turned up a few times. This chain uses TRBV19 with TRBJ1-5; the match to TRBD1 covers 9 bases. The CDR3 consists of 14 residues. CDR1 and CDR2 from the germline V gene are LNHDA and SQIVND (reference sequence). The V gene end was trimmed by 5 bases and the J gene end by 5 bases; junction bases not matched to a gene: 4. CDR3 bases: TGTGCCAGTAGTGCAAGACAGGGGGATCAGCCCCAGCATTTT. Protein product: CASSARQGDQPQHF.

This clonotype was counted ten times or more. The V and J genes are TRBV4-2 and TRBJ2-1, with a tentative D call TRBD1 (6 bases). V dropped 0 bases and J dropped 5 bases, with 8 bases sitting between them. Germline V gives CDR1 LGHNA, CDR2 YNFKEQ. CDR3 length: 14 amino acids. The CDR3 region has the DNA TGTGCCAGCAGCCAAGAATGGACAGACAATGAGCAGTTCTTC. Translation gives CASSQEWTDNEQFF.

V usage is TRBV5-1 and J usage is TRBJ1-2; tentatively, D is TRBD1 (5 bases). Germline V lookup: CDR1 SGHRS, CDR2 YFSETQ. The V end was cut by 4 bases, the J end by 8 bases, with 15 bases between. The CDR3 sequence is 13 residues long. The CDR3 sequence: CASSNPQGGGYTF. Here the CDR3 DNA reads TGCGCCAGCAGCAACCCCCAGGGAGGAGGCTACACCTTC.

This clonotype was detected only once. The CDR3 nucleotides read TGTGCCAGCAAAACCGGGACGGGGACCACAGATACGCAGTATTTT. Translating gives CASKTGTGTTDTQYF. This chain uses TRBV7-8 with TRBJ2-3, with D perhaps assigned TRBD1 or TRBD2 (5 bases each). Trimming left V 7 bases short and J 2 bases short, with 16 bases between. Germline CDR1 is SGHVS and CDR2 is FQNEAQ. CDR3 length: 15 amino acids.

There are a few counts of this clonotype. The CDR3 protein is CASSRSQEKLFF. The CDR3 nucleotides read TGTGCCAGCAGCCGCTCTCAGGAAAAACTGTTTTTT. The chain has TRBV5-5 and TRBJ1-4; D call uncertain. Looked up from germline, CDR1 is SGHKS and CDR2 is YYEKEE (reference sequence). V dropped 4 bases and J dropped 8 bases, with 9 bases sitting between them. The CDR3 length is 12 residues. Based on the CDR3 plus reference TRBV5-5 and TRBJ1-4, the full variable domain is DAGVTQSPTHLIKTRGQQVTLRCSPISGHKSVSWYQQVLGQGPQFIFQYYEKEERGRGNFPDRFSARQFPNYSSELNVNALLLGDSALYLCASSRSQEKLFFGSGTQLSVL.

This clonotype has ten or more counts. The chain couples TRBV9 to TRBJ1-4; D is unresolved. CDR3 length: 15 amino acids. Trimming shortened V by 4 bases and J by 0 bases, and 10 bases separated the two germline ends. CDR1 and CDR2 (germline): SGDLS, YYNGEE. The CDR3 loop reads CASSSGATTNEKLFF. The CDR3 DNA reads TGTGCCAGCAGCTCCGGAGCTACAACTAATGAAAAACTGTTTTTT.

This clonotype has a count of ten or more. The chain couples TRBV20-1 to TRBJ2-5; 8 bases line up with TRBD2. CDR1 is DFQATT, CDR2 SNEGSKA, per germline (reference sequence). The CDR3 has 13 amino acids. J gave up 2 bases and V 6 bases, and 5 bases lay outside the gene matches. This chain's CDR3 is CSAERGYQETQYF. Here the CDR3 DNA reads TGCAGTGCCGAGCGGGGGTATCAAGAGACCCAGTACTTC.

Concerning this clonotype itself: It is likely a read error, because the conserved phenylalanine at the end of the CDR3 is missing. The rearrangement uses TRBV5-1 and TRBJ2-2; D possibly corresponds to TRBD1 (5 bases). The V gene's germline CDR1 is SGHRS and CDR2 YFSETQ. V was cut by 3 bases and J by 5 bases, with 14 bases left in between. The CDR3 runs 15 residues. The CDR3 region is CASSSSGFQTGELFL. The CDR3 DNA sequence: TGCGCCAGCAGCTCCTCAGGGTTTCAAACCGGGGAGCTGTTTCTT.

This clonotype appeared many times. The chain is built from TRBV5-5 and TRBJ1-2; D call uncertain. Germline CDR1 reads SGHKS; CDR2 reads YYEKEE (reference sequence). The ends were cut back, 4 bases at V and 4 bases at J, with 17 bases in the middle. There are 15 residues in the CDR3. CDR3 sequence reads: CASSPILGSGYGYTF. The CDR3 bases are TGTGCCAGCAGCCCCATACTCGGGTCTGGCTATGGCTACACCTTC.

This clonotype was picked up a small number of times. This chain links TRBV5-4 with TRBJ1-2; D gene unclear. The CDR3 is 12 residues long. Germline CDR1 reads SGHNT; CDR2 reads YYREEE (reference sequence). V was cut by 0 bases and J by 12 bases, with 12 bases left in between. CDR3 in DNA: TGTGCCAGCAGCTTGGCGGGTAGGGTTCACACCTTC. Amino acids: CASSLAGRVHTF.

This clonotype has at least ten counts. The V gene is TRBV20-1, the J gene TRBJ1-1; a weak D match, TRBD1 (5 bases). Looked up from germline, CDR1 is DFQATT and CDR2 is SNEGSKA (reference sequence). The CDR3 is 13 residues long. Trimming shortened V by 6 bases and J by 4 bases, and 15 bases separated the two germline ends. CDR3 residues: CSASRGESTEAFF. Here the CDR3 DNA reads TGCAGTGCCAGTCGGGGGGAGAGCACTGAAGCTTTCTTT.

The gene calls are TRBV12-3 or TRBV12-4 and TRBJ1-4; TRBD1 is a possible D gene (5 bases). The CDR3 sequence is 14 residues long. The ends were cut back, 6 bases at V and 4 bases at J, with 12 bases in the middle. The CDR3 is CASSPTDYNEKLFF. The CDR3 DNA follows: TGTGCCAGCAGCCCGACAGACTATAATGAAAAACTGTTTTTT.

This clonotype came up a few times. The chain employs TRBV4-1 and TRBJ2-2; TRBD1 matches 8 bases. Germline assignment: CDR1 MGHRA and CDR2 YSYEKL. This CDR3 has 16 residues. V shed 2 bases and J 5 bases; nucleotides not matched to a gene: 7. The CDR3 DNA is TGCGCCAGCAGCCAACCAGGACAGGGTAGTACCGGGGAGCTGTTTTTT. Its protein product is CASSQPGQGSTGELFF.

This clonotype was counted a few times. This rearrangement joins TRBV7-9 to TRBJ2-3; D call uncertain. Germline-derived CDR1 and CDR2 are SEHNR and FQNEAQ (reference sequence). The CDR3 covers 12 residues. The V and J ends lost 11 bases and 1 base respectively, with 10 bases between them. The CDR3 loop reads CAGLLGTDTQYF. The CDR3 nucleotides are TGTGCCGGCCTCCTGGGCACAGATACGCAGTATTTT.

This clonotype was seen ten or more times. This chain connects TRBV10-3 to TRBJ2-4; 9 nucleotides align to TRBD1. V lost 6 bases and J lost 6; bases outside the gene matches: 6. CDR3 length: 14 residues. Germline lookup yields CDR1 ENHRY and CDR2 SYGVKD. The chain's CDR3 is CAISTTGGGNIQYF. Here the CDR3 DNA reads TGTGCCATCAGCACGACAGGGGGGGGAAACATTCAGTACTTC.

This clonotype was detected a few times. CDR3 nucleotide sequence: TGTGCCAGCAGCTTATTTTCGAGTAGCGGGGTCCAAGAGACCCAGTACTTC. Translation gives CASSLFSSSGVQETQYF. V and J are TRBV7-3 and TRBJ2-5; 8 bases line up with TRBD2. The CDR3 is made up of 17 amino acids. Germline V gives CDR1 SGHTA, CDR2 FQGTGA. The V gene end was trimmed by 2 bases and the J gene end by 1 base; junction bases not matched to a gene: 9.

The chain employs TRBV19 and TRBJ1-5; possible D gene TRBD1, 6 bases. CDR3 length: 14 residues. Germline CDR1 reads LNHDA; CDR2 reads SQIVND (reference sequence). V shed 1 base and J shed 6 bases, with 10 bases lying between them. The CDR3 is CASSIGPGAQPQHF. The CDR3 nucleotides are TGTGCCAGTAGTATAGGCCCAGGGGCTCAGCCCCAGCATTTT.